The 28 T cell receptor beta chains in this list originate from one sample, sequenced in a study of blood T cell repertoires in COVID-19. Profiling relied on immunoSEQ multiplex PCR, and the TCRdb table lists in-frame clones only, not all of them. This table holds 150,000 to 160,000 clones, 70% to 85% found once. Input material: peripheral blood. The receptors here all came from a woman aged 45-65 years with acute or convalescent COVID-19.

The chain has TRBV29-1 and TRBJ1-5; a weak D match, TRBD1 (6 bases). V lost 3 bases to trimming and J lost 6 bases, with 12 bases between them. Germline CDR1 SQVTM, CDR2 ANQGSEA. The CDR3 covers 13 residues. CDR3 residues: CSVEGGAGQPQHF. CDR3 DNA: TGCAGCGTTGAGGGGGGGGCGGGTCAGCCCCAGCATTTT.

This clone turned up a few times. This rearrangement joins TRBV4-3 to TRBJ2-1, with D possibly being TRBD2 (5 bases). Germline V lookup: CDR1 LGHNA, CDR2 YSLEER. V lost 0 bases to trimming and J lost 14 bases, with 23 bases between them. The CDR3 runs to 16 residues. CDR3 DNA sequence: TGCGCCAGCAGCCAAGAACGGATTAGCGCTACAATGAGAAAGTTCTTC. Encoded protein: CASSQERISATMRKFF.

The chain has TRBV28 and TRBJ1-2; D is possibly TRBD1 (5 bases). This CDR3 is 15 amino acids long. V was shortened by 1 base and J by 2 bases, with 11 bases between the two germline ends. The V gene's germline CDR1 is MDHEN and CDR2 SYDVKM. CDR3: CASSLSGGVNYGYTF. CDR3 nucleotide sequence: TGTGCCAGCAGTTTATCCGGGGGAGTCAACTATGGCTACACCTTC.

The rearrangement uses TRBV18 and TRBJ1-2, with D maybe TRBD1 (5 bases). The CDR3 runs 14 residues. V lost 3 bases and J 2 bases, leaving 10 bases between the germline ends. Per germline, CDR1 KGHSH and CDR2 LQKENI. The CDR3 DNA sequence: TGTGCCAGCTCACCTCAGGGTTTAAACTATGGCTACACCTTC. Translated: CASSPQGLNYGYTF.

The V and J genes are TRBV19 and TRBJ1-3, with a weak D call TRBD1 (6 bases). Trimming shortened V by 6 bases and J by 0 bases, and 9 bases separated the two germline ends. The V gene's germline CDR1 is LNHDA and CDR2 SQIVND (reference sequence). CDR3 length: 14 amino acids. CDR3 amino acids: CASRRQASGNTIYF. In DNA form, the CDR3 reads TGTGCCAGTAGACGACAGGCCTCTGGAAACACCATATATTTT.

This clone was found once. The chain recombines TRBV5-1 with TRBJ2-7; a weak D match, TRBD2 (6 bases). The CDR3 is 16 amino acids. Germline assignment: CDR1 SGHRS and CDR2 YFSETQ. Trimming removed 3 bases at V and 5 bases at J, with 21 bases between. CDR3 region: CASSWVMVGGGNEQYF. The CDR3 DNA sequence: TGCGCCAGCAGCTGGGTAATGGTGGGAGGTGGCAACGAGCAGTACTTC.

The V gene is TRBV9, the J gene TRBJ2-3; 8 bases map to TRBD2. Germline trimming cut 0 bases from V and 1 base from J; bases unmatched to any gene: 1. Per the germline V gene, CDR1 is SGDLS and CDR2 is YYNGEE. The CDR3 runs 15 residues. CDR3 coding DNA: TGTGCCAGCAGCGTAGATAGCGGGGGCACAGATACGCAGTATTTT. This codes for CASSVDSGGTDTQYF.

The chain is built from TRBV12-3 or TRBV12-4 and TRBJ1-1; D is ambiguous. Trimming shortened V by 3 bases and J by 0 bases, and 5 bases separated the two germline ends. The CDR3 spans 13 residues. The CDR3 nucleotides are TGTGCCAGCAGTTTCCAATTGAACACTGAAGCTTTCTTT. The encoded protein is CASSFQLNTEAFF.

This CDR3 reads CASSPMGLAGGFISGANVLTF. DNA for the CDR3: TGCGCCAGCAGCCCGATGGGACTAGCGGGGGGTTTTATCTCTGGGGCCAACGTCCTGACTTTC. The rearrangement uses TRBV5-1 and TRBJ2-6, with 15 bases identical to TRBD2. The germline CDR1 and CDR2 sequences are SGHRS and YFSETQ. Losses at the gene ends were 4 bases for V and 0 bases for J; bases not matched to a gene: 11. This CDR3 comprises 21 residues.

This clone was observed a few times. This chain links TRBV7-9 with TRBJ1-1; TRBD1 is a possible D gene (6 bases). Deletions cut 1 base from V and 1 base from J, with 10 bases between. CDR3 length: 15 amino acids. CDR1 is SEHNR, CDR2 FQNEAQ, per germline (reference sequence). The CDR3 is CASSLVSRGNTEAFF. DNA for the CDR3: TGTGCCAGCAGCTTAGTTTCCAGGGGGAACACTGAAGCTTTCTTT.

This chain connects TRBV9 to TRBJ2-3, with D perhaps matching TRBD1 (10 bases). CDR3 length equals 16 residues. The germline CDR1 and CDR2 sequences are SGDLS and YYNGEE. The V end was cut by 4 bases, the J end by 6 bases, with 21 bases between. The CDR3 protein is CASSPSGTGATDTQYF. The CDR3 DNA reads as TGTGCCAGCAGCCCTAGCGGGACAGGGGCCACCGATACGCAGTATTTT.

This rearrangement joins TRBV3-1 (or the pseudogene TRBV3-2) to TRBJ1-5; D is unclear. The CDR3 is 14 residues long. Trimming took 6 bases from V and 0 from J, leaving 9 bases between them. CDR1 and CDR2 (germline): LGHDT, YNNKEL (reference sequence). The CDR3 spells CASSQTVSNQPQHF. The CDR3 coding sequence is TGTGCCAGCAGTCAAACAGTTAGCAATCAGCCCCAGCATTTT.

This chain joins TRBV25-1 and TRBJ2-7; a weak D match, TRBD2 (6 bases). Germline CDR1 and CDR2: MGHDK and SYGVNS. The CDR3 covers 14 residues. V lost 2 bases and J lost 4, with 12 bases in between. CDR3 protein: CASSEGGFLYEQYF. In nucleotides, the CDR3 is TGTGCCAGCAGTGAAGGGGGGTTTTTGTACGAGCAGTACTTC.

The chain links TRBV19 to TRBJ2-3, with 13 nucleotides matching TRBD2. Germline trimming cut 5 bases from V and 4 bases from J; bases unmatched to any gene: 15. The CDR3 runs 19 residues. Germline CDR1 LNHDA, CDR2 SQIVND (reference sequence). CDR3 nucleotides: TGTGCCAGTAGTCCACCCCCGGGACTAGCGGGATTTAGGGCAGATACGCAGTATTTT. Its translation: CASSPPPGLAGFRADTQYF.

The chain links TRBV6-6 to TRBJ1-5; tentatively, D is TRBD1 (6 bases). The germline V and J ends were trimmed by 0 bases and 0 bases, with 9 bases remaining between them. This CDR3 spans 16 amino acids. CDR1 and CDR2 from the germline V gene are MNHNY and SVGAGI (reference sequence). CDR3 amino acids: CASSYSNRDSNQPQHF. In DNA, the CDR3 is TGTGCCAGCAGTTACTCGAACAGGGATAGCAATCAGCCCCAGCATTTT.

The CDR3 DNA follows: TGTGCCAGCAGCCAAGTTTCGGGACTAGGTCCTGAGACCCAGTACTTC. Amino acids: CASSQVSGLGPETQYF. V gene TRBV4-2 combines with J gene TRBJ2-5, with TRBD2 matching over 8 bases. CDR1 LGHNA and CDR2 YNFKEQ come from the germline V gene. The CDR3 consists of 16 residues. Trimming removed 1 base from V and 5 bases from J; junction bases left unmatched: 9.

The CDR3 region has the DNA TGTGCCAGCAGACCCGGGACTAGCCTCCAGGAGACCCAGTACTTC. It yields the protein CASRPGTSLQETQYF. This chain uses TRBV7-6 with TRBJ2-5; 9 bases agree with TRBD2. CDR1 is SGHVS, CDR2 FNYEAQ, per germline. This CDR3 is 15 amino acids long. Trimming cost V 6 bases and J 5 bases; bases outside gene matches: 10.

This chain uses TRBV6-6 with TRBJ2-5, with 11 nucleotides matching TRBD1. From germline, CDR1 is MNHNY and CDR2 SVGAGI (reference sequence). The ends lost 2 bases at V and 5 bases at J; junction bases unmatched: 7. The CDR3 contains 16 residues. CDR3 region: CASSYGQGAKVETQYF. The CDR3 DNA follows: TGTGCCAGCAGTTACGGACAGGGGGCGAAAGTTGAGACCCAGTACTTC.

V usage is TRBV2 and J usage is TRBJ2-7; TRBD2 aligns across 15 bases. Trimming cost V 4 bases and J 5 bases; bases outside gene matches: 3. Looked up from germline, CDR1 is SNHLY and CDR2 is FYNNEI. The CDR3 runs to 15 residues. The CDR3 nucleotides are TGTGCCAGCAGTGGGACTAGCGGGGGGGCGAACGAGCAGTACTTC. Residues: CASSGTSGGANEQYF.

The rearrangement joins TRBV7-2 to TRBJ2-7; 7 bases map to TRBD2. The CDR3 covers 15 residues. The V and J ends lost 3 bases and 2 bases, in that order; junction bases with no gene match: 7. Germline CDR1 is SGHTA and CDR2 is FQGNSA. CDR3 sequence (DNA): TGTGCCAGCAGCTTCCTAGCGGTGGGGACCTACGAGCAGTACTTC. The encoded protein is CASSFLAVGTYEQYF. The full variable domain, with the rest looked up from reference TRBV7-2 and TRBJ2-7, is GAGVSQSPSNKVTEKGKDVELRCDPISGHTALYWYRQSLGQGLEFLIYFQGNSAPDKSGLPSDRFSAERTGGSVSTLTIQRTQQEDSAVYLCASSFLAVGTYEQYFGPGTRLTVT.

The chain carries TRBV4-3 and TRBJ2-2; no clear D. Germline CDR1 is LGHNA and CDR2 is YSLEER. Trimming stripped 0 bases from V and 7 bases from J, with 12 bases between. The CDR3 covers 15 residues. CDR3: CASSQELTKVGELFF. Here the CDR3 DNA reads TGCGCCAGCAGCCAAGAACTTACGAAAGTCGGGGAGCTGTTTTTT.

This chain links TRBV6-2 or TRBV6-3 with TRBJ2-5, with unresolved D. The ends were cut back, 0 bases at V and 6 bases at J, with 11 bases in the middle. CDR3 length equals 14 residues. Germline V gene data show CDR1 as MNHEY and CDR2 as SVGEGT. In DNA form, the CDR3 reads TGTGCCAGCAGTTACTCCTGGCAGTTGCAGACCCAGTACTTC. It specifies CASSYSWQLQTQYF.

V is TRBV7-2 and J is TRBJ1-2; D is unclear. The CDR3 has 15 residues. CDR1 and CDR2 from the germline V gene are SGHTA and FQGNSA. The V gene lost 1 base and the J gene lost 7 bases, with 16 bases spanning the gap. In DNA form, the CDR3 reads TGTGCCAGCAGCTTAGAGGGCACAACCGGAGGTGGCTACACCTTC. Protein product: CASSLEGTTGGGYTF.

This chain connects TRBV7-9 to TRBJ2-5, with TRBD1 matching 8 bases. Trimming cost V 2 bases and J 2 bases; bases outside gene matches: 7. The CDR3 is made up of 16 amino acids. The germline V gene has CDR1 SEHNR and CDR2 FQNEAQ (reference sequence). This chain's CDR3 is CASSLPRGQAQETQYF. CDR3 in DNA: TGTGCCAGCAGCTTACCCCGGGGACAGGCGCAAGAGACCCAGTACTTC.

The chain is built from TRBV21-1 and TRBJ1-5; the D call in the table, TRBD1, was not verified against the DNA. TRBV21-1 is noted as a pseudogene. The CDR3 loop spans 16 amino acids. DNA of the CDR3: TGTGCCAGCAGCGCATCGCCAGGGGGCTGTGGTCAGCCCCAGCATTTT. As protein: CASSASPGGCGQPQHF.

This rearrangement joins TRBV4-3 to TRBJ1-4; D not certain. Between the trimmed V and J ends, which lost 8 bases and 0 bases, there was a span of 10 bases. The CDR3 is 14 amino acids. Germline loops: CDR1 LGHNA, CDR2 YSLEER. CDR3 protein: CASALAPTNEKLFF. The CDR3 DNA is TGCGCCAGCGCCTTGGCCCCAACTAATGAAAAACTGTTTTTT.

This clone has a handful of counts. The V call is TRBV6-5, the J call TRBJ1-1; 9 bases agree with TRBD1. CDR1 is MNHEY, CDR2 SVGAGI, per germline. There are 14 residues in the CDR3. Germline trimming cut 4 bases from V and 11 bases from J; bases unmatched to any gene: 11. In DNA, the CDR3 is TGTGCCAGCAGTTCCGGGACAGGGACGGCTCGTGCTTTCTTT. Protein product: CASSSGTGTARAFF.

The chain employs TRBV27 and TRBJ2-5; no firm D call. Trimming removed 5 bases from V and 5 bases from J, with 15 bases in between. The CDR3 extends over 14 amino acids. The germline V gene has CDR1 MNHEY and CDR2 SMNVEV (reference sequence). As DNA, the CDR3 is TGTGCCAGCAGTCCCCGATCGAGCCCGGAGACCCAGTACTTC. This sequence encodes CASSPRSSPETQYF.